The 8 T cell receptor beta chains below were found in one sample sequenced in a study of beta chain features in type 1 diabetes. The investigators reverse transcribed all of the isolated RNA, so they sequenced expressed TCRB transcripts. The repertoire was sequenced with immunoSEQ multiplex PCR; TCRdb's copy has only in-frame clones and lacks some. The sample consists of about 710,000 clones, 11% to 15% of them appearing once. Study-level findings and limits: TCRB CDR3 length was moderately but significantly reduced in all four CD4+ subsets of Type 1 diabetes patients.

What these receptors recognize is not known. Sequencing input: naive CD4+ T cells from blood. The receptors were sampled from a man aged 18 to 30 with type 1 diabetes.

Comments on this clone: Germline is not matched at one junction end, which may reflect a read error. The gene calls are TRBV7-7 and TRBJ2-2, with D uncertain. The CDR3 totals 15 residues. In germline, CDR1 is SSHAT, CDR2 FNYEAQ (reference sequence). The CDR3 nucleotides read TGTGCTAGCAGCTCGACCGCCTCGAACACCGGGGAGCTGTTTTTT. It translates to CASSSTASNTGELFF.

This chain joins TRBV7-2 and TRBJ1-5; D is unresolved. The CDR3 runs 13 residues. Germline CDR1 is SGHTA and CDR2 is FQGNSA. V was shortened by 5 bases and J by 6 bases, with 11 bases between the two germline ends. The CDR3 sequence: CASSNLQVQPQHF. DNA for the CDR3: TGTGCCAGCAGCAACCTCCAAGTTCAGCCCCAGCATTTT.

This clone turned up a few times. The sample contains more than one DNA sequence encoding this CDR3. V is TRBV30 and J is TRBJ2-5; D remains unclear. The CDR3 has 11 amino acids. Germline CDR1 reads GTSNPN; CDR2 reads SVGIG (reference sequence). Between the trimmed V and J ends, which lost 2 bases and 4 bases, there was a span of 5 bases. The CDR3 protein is CAWSPLETQYF. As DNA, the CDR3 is TGTGCCTGGAGTCCCTTAGAGACCCAGTACTTC.

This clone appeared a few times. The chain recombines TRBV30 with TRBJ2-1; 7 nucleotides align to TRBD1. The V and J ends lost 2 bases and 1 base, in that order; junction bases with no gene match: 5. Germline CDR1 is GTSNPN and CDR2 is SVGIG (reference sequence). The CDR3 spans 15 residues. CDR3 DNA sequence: TGTGCCTGGAGTAAACAGGGGTTTTCCTACAATGAGCAGTTCTTC. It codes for CAWSKQGFSYNEQFF.

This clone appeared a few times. CDR3 coding DNA: TGTGCCAGCAGCTTAGCATGGTCGGATTACAATGAGCAGTTCTTC. This gives the protein CASSLAWSDYNEQFF. The chain links TRBV7-2 to TRBJ2-1; D unclear. The CDR3 loop spans 15 amino acids. Per germline, CDR1 SGHTA and CDR2 FQGNSA. V was pared by 0 bases and J by 4 bases, with 10 bases between.

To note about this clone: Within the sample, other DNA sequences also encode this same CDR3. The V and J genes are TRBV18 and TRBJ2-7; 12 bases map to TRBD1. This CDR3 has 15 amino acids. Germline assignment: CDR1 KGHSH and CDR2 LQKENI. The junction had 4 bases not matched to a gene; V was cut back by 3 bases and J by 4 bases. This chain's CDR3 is CASSPPGQGAYEQYF. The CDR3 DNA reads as TGTGCCAGCTCACCTCCGGGACAGGGGGCATACGAGCAGTACTTC.

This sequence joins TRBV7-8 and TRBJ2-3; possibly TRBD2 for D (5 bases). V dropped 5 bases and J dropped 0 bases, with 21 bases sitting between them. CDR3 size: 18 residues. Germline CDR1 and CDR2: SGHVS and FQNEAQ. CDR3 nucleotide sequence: TGTGCCAGCAGCCTATTTACGGGAAGGAAGTCTAGCACAGATACGCAGTATTTT. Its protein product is CASSLFTGRKSSTDTQYF.

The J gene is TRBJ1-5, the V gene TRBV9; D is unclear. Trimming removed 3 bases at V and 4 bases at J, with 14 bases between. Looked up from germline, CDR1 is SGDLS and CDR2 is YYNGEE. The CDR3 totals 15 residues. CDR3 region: CASSAAGSGNQPQHF. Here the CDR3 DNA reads TGTGCCAGCAGCGCCGCCGGAAGCGGGAATCAGCCCCAGCATTTT.